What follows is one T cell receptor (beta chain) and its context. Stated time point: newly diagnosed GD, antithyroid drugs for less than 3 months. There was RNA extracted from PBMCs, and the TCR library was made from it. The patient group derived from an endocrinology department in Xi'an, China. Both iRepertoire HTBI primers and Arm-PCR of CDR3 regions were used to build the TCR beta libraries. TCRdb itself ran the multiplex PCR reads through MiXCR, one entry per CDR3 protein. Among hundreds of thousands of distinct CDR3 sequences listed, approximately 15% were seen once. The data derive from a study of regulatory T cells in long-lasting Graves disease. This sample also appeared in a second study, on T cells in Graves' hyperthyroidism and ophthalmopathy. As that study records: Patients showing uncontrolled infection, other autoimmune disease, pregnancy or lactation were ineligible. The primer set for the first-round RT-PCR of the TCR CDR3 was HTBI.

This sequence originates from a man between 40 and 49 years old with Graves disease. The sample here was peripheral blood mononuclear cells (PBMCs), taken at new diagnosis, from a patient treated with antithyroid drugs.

CDR3 region: CASSFVPGANVLTF. The CDR3 DNA reads TGTGCCAGCAGTTTCGTCCCTGGGGCCAACGTCCTGACTTTC. The chain links TRBV12-3 or TRBV12-4 to TRBJ2-6, with unresolved D. Trimming removed 3 bases from V and 2 bases from J, with 5 bases in between. CDR3 length equals 14 residues.